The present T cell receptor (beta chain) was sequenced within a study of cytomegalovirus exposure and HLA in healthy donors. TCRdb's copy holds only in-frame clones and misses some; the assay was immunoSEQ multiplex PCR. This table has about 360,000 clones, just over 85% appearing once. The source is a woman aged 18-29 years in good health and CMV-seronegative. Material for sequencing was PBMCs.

Written as DNA, the CDR3 is TGCGCCAGCAGCCAAGAAACTAGGGTATTGGTTGGGGAGCTGTTTTTT. Translation: CASSQETRVLVGELFF. This rearrangement joins TRBV4-1 to TRBJ2-2; the D gene is possibly TRBD2 (5 bases). V was clipped by 0 bases and J by 8 bases, with 16 bases between them. The CDR3 spans 16 residues. CDR1 is MGHRA and CDR2 is YSYEKL in the germline V gene.